This TCR beta chain was recovered during a study of T cell responses to AZD1222 COVID-19 vaccine. Findings of the study overall: Spike-specific TCRs gained breadth and depth after people received two AZD1222 doses.

Profiling relied on immunoSEQ multiplex PCR, and the TCRdb table lists in-frame clones only, not all of them. The sample has tens of thousands of clones, roughly 86% seen once; the top ten hold less than 8.5%. Turning to this clone: Antigen: not known.

Second doses at about 4 or about 12 weeks were pooled. Germline V gene lookup returns CDR1 MGHDK and CDR2 SYGVNS. There are 15 residues in the CDR3. The germline V and J ends were trimmed by 1 base and 8 bases, with 17 bases remaining between them. The chain recombines TRBV25-1 with TRBJ1-2; no firm D call. The source material was peripheral blood, sampled 28 days after the second AZD1222 dose. The sequence derives from an adult who received the AZD1222 COVID-19 vaccine. CDR3 bases: TGTGCCAGCAGTGAATTTAGCGGAGCTTCAAGGGGCTACACCTTC. Residues: CASSEFSGASRGYTF.